This T cell receptor (beta chain) originates from a study of cytomegalovirus exposure and HLA in healthy donors. Study details: The 120 validation repertoires and the roughly 700 first-cohort repertoires shared a platform, a later analysis reported.

Produced via immunoSEQ multiplex PCR; TCRdb's table is partial and in-frame only. This sample has about 180,000 clones, with approximately 86% found just once. Study-wide points: The study flagged some 180 TCR beta chains as cytomegalovirus-associated. The CMV antigen specificity of a few CMV-associated chains was confirmed through in vitro analysis.

About this clone itself: Its target is not known.

The roughly 120-subject validation cohort, separate from the approximately 670-subject first cohort, included the donors. The CDR3 consists of 16 residues. V lost 3 bases and J 1 base, leaving 16 bases between the germline ends. Per germline, CDR1 SGDLS and CDR2 YYNGEE. The sequenced sample was PBMCs. The J gene is TRBJ2-5, the V gene TRBV9, with a weak D call TRBD1 (5 bases). The sequence was collected from a man in his late teens or twenties in good health and CMV-seropositive. CDR3 region: CASSGPTVNLQETQYF. As DNA, the CDR3 is TGTGCCAGCAGCGGACCGACAGTTAACCTCCAAGAGACCCAGTACTTC. Drawing the rest from reference TRBV9 and TRBJ2-5, the complete variable domain is DSGVTQTPKHLITATGQRVTLRCSPRSGDLSVYWYQQSLDQGLQFLIQYYNGEERAKGNILERFSAQQFPDLHSELNLSSLELGDSALYFCASSGPTVNLQETQYFGPGTRLLVL.